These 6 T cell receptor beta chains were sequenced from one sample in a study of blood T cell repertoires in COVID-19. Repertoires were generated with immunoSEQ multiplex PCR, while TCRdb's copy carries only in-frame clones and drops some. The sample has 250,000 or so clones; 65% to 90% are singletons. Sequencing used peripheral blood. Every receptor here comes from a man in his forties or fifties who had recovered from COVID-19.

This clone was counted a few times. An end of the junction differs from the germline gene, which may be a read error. CDR3 protein: CASSLFREMAF. The CDR3 DNA follows: TGTGCCAGCAGCTTATTTCGGGAGATGGCCTTC. The chain carries TRBV7-9 and TRBJ1-2; D remains unclear. This CDR3 is built from 11 residues. CDR1 is SEHNR and CDR2 is FQNEAQ in the germline V gene (reference sequence).

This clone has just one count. This CDR3 reads CASSYAAGGVQYF. The CDR3 region has the DNA TGTGCCAGCAGTTACGCAGCGGGAGGGGTGCAGTACTTC. The chain recombines TRBV6-5 with TRBJ2-7; 10 bases match TRBD2. CDR1 is MNHEY and CDR2 is SVGAGI in the germline V gene. The CDR3 is 13 amino acids. After removal of 2 bases from V and 9 bases from J, the junction contained 4 bases not matched to a gene.

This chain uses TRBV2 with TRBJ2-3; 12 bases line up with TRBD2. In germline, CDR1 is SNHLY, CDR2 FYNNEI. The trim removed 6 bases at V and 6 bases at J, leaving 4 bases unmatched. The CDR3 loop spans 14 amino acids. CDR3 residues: CASSWTSGTDTQYF. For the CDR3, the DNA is TGTGCCAGCAGCTGGACTAGCGGGACTGATACGCAGTATTTT.

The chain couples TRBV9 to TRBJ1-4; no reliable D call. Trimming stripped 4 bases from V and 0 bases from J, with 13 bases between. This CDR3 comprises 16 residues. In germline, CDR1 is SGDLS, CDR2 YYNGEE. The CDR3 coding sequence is TGTGCCAGCAGCCTCGGGAGGTCCGCAACTAATGAAAAACTGTTTTTT. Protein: CASSLGRSATNEKLFF.

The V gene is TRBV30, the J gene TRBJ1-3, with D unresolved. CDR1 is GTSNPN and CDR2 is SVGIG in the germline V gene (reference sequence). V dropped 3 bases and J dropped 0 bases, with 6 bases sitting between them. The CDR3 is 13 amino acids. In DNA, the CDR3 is TGTGCCTGGAGCCGGAGCTCTGGAAACACCATATATTTT. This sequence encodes CAWSRSSGNTIYF.

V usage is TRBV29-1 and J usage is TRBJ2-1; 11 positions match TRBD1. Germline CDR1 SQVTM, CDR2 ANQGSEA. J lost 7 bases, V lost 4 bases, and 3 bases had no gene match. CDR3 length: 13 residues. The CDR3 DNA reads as TGCAGCGTTGCCGGACAGGGGGCGAATGAGCAGTTCTTC. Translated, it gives CSVAGQGANEQFF.